One and the same sample provided the 17 T cell receptor beta chains below, sequenced in a study of response to subunit inactivated influenza vaccine (dated by TCRdb to the late 2010s). Receptor amplification or capture employed RT-PCR. The listed sequencing device is Illumina HiSeq 2500. Using fastp at Q25 and MiXCR, TCRdb reprocessed the public reads and kept productive beta chains. Every CDR3 protein is listed once, alongside the most common genes and DNA of its rows. This sample holds 300,000 to 350,000 distinct CDR3 sequences; 20% to 25% were observed only once. Of the sample, about 9.3% is held by the ten largest clones. Sequencing was performed on PBMCs from blood, taken approximately 20 months after vaccination. The receptor set was obtained from a man aged 45 to 75 who received an inactivated influenza vaccine. Donor details come from another sample of the same person, matched by shared clones.

This clonotype has more than one count but fewer than ten. The chain employs TRBV28 and TRBJ2-1, with TRBD1 matching over 8 bases. The CDR3 has 14 amino acids. Germline CDR1 reads MDHEN; CDR2 reads SYDVKM. V shed 3 bases and J 6 bases; nucleotides not matched to a gene: 4. Here the CDR3 reads CASSLQGAGNEQFF. DNA for the CDR3: TGTGCCAGCAGTTTGCAGGGGGCAGGCAATGAGCAGTTCTTC.

This clonotype is a singleton in its sample. This chain uses TRBV5-1 with TRBJ2-7; 8 bases map to TRBD2. This CDR3 contains 14 residues. The germline gives CDR1 SGHRS, CDR2 YFSETQ. V shed 0 bases, J shed 3 bases, and the junction held 2 bases outside the gene matches. The CDR3 reads CASSLGTSIYEQYF. The CDR3 bases are TGCGCCAGCAGCTTGGGGACTAGCATCTACGAGCAGTACTTC.

The chain has TRBV5-6 and TRBJ2-5, with a tentative D call TRBD2 (7 bases). The germline V gene encodes CDR1 SGHDT and CDR2 YYEEEE. There are 16 residues in the CDR3. V lost 0 bases to trimming and J lost 2 bases, with 14 bases between them. CDR3: CASSLGAGAAQETQYF. The CDR3, as DNA: TGTGCCAGCAGCTTGGGTGCGGGGGCTGCTCAAGAGACCCAGTACTTC.

This clonotype was found a few times. J is TRBJ2-5 and V is TRBV7-9, with D possibly being TRBD2 (5 bases). CDR1 and CDR2 (germline): SEHNR, FQNEAQ (reference sequence). V lost 1 base and J 3 bases, leaving 12 bases between the germline ends. CDR3 size: 15 residues. As DNA, the CDR3 is TGTGCCAGCAGCTTAGAACAAGGACTTAAAGAGACCCAGTACTTC. Encoded protein: CASSLEQGLKETQYF.

The rearrangement joins TRBV10-3 to TRBJ2-3, with 7 bases lining up with TRBD2. The CDR3 contains 18 residues. V was pared by 0 bases and J by 2 bases, with 11 bases of the junction left unmatched. Germline CDR1 and CDR2: ENHRY and SYGVKD. The CDR3 loop reads CAISESGGQGDYTDTQYF. CDR3 bases: TGTGCCATCAGTGAGTCGGGCGGCCAAGGGGACTACACAGATACGCAGTATTTT.

CDR3 nucleotide sequence: TGCAGCGTTGGTCAGGGGCCAAACTATGGCTACACCTTC. It is translated as CSVGQGPNYGYTF. The chain recombines TRBV29-1 with TRBJ1-2; tentatively, D is TRBD1 (6 bases). The CDR3 length is 13 residues. Germline CDR1 SQVTM, CDR2 ANQGSEA. V gave up 4 bases and J gave up 2 bases, with 11 bases separating them.

This clonotype was counted only a few times. The rearrangement uses TRBV12-3 or TRBV12-4 and TRBJ2-5; D might be TRBD1 (6 bases). V shed 4 bases and J shed 3 bases, with 9 bases lying between them. This CDR3 has 13 residues. The DNA for the CDR3 is TGTGCCAGCAGTTCGGCAGGGGAAGAGACCCAGTACTTC. Its protein is CASSSAGEETQYF.

The chain joins TRBV20-1 to TRBJ2-7, with D perhaps matching TRBD2 (6 bases). Germline CDR1 is DFQATT and CDR2 is SNEGSKA (reference sequence). CDR3 length equals 15 residues. Trimming pared 0 bases from V and 0 bases from J, leaving 12 bases between. CDR3 amino acids: CSARDGRGRSYEQYF. CDR3 coding DNA: TGCAGTGCTAGAGATGGGCGGGGTCGCTCCTACGAGCAGTACTTC.

J is TRBJ2-7 and V is TRBV6-6, with 9 bases matching TRBD1. CDR3 length: 13 residues. CDR1 is MNHNY and CDR2 is SVGAGI in the germline V gene (reference sequence). Trimming cost V 7 bases and J 3 bases; bases outside gene matches: 4. The CDR3 loop is CASKDRGIYEQYF. The CDR3 coding sequence is TGTGCCAGCAAGGACAGGGGAATCTACGAGCAGTACTTC.

This clonotype was counted at least ten times. The chain joins TRBV5-1 to TRBJ1-1; 7 bases align to TRBD1. Germline-derived CDR1 and CDR2 are SGHRS and YFSETQ. J gave up 8 bases and V 0 bases, and 7 bases lay outside the gene matches. The CDR3 covers 14 residues. The CDR3 DNA reads TGCGCCAGCAGCTTGGCGGGACAGACTATAGAAGCTTTCTTT. It specifies CASSLAGQTIEAFF.

This clonotype was detected only a few times. In nucleotides, the CDR3 is TGCAGTGCCACGATGATAGAACCGGGACAGGTTAATGAAAAACTGTTTTTT. Its protein is CSATMIEPGQVNEKLFF. The gene calls are TRBV20-1 and TRBJ1-4; 8 bases map to TRBD1. The CDR3 loop spans 17 amino acids. The germline V gene encodes CDR1 DFQATT and CDR2 SNEGSKA (reference sequence). V was pared by 6 bases and J by 4 bases, with 16 bases of the junction left unmatched.

The J gene is TRBJ2-2, the V gene TRBV5-1, with TRBD1 as a possible D gene (6 bases). Germline V lookup: CDR1 SGHRS, CDR2 YFSETQ. Trimming stripped 4 bases from V and 4 bases from J, with 8 bases between. The CDR3 has 13 residues. This CDR3 reads CASSGQFTGELFF. The DNA for the CDR3 is TGCGCCAGCAGCGGACAGTTCACCGGGGAGCTGTTTTTT. The full variable domain, in which reference TRBV5-1 and TRBJ2-2 provide the parts outside the CDR3, is KAGVTQTPRYLIKTRGQQVTLSCSPISGHRSVSWYQQTPGQGLQFLFEYFSETQRNKGNFPGRFSGRQFSNSRSEMNVSTLELGDSALYLCASSGQFTGELFFGEGSRLTVL.

This clonotype was counted only a few times. The V gene is TRBV5-1, the J gene TRBJ2-3; possibly TRBD2 for D (5 bases). Per the germline V gene, CDR1 is SGHRS and CDR2 is YFSETQ. Trimming pared 3 bases from V and 1 base from J, leaving 18 bases between. The CDR3 consists of 17 residues. The CDR3, as DNA: TGCGCCAGCAGCTCGACCTTAGAGGGATACGGCACAGATACGCAGTATTTT. Translating it yields CASSSTLEGYGTDTQYF.

The J gene is TRBJ2-3, the V gene TRBV7-9; perhaps TRBD2 as D (5 bases). The V gene lost 6 bases and the J gene lost 4 bases, with 11 bases spanning the gap. The germline V gene encodes CDR1 SEHNR and CDR2 FQNEAQ (reference sequence). The CDR3 covers 13 residues. The CDR3 DNA is TGTGCCAGCAGACCGGGAAGTCCAGATACGCAGTATTTT. Translating gives CASRPGSPDTQYF.

This clonotype has just a few counts. CDR3 sequence: CASSSQGQGYGYTF. CDR3 DNA sequence: TGTGCCAGCAGTTCGCAGGGGCAGGGCTATGGCTACACCTTC. The V call is TRBV12-3 or TRBV12-4, the J call TRBJ1-2, with D perhaps matching TRBD1 (6 bases). V gave up 4 bases and J gave up 4 bases, with 13 bases separating them. The CDR3 is made up of 14 amino acids.

A few counts support this clonotype. CDR3 bases: TGCGCCAGCAGTCTACAGGGGGCTTTACACAATGAGCAGTTCTTC. The encoded protein is CASSLQGALHNEQFF. The chain uses TRBV5-1 and TRBJ2-1, with TRBD1 matching 9 bases. The J segment lost 5 bases and the V segment lost 5 bases, leaving 8 bases of the junction unmatched. The CDR3 has 15 residues. Per the germline V gene, CDR1 is SGHRS and CDR2 is YFSETQ.

This clonotype was detected only a few times. This rearrangement joins TRBV6-1 to TRBJ1-1, with 10 bases lining up with TRBD1. The CDR3 runs 15 residues. Trimming at V came to 4 bases and at J to 8 bases, leaving 10 bases not matched to a gene. The germline gives CDR1 MNHNS, CDR2 SASEGT. In DNA, the CDR3 is TGTGCCAGCAGTGGAAACCGGGACAGGGGTATGGAAGCTTTCTTT. This gives the protein CASSGNRDRGMEAFF.